Listed below are T cell receptor beta chains from one sample, sequenced in a study of chemoradiotherapy in HPV16-positive cancers. Using immunoSEQ multiplex PCR, the repertoire was profiled, and TCRdb retains in-frame clones only, with some absent. Seen here are tens of thousands of clones, around 87% observed once, and the top ten hold 2% to 2.5%. Material: blood, obtained from a patient who underwent chemoradiotherapy. The receptor set was obtained from a human donor with HPV-associated anogenital cancer. Each CDR3 is given with its conserved first and last residue. Fields, in order: J gene, V gene, D gene, clone size, CDR3 DNA, CDR3 protein. A D gene is named only where the DNA matches it firmly. Expanded clones are given a class, and other clones once, few, many or no size at all.

J: TRBJ1-2; V: TRBV18; D: -; size: -; DNA: TGTGCCAGCTCACCACCCTCCCTGGGGGGCTACACCTTC; CDR3: CASSPPSLGGYTF
J: TRBJ2-1; V: TRBV7-2; D: TRBD1; size: -; DNA: TGTGCCAGCAGCCCTCCTGGGACAGGCAATGAGCAGTTCTTC; CDR3: CASSPPGTGNEQFF
J: TRBJ2-5; V: TRBV29-1; D: -; size: -; DNA: TGCAGCGTTACTCCAGGTGGGCAAGAGACCCAGTACTTC; CDR3: CSVTPGGQETQYF
J: TRBJ2-4; V: TRBV6-1; D: TRBD1; size: -; DNA: TGTGCCAGCAGTGAAGCGCGACAGGGATTCGTGGGGGCGGCCAAAAACATTCAGTACTTC; CDR3: CASSEARQGFVGAAKNIQYF
J: TRBJ2-1; V: TRBV9; D: -; size: -; DNA: TGTGCCAGCAGCGTCCGACTTCAAGGCTCCTACAATGAGCAGTTCTTC; CDR3: CASSVRLQGSYNEQFF
J: TRBJ1-5; V: TRBV6-5; D: -; size: -; DNA: TGTGCCAGCAGTTACAAATCCAGCCTTGGACAGCCCCAGCATTTT; CDR3: CASSYKSSLGQPQHF
J: TRBJ2-3; V: TRBV11-3; D: TRBD2; size: -; DNA: TGTGCCAGCAGCTCCATGGGACTAGCGGGGGAAGATACGCAGTATTTT; CDR3: CASSSMGLAGEDTQYF
J: TRBJ1-1; V: TRBV28; D: -; size: -; DNA: TGTGCCAGCAGCCTTTTGGGGGACCGAACTTTCTTT; CDR3: CASSLLGDRTFF
J: TRBJ2-5; V: TRBV5-1; D: TRBD1; size: -; DNA: TGCGCCAGCAGCTCCGGGACAGGGCGGGAGACCCAGTACTTC; CDR3: CASSSGTGRETQYF
J: TRBJ2-2; V: TRBV13; D: -; size: -; DNA: TGTGCCAGCAGCCCAAAGGGCAGGGTTGGCGGGGAGCTGTTTTTT; CDR3: CASSPKGRVGGELFF
J: TRBJ2-5; V: TRBV7-3; D: -; size: -; DNA: TGTGCCAGCAGCCCCTCCCCCAGGCGGTACCAAGAGACCCAGTACTTC; CDR3: CASSPSPRRYQETQYF
J: TRBJ1-3; V: TRBV18; D: -; size: -; DNA: TGTGCCAGCTCACCAATGAAGGAATCTGCGGCCATATATTTT; CDR3: CASSPMKESAAIYF
J: TRBJ2-7; V: TRBV6-6; D: -; size: few; DNA: TGTGCCAGCAGTTACTCCAGCTACGAGCAGTACTTC; CDR3: CASSYSSYEQYF
J: TRBJ1-6; V: TRBV10-3; D: -; size: -; DNA: TGTGCCATCGGCGGTATCTATAATTCACCCCTCCACTTT; CDR3: CAIGGIYNSPLHF
J: TRBJ2-1; V: TRBV11-3; D: TRBD2; size: -; DNA: TGTGCCAGCAGCCCTAGGGCGGGAGGGAGGAATGAGCAGTTCTTC; CDR3: CASSPRAGGRNEQFF
J: TRBJ2-5; V: TRBV5-1; D: TRBD2; size: -; DNA: TGCGCCAGCAGCCAGGGACTAGCGGGAGTAGAGACCCAGTACTTC; CDR3: CASSQGLAGVETQYF
J: TRBJ2-7; V: TRBV4-3; D: TRBD1; size: -; DNA: TGCGCCAGCAGCCAAGATAATCCCCGGACAGGATGGGACGAGCAGTACTTC; CDR3: CASSQDNPRTGWDEQYF
J: TRBJ2-7; V: TRBV7-2; D: TRBD2; size: -; DNA: TGTGCCAGCAGCCTCCGGGAACCGAGTTTTAGCGGGAGAAAGGAGCAGTACTTC; CDR3: CASSLREPSFSGRKEQYF
J: TRBJ2-7; V: TRBV7-2; D: TRBD1; size: once; DNA: TGTGCCAGCAGCTTAGCCGGGACAGGGGGCATTTACGAGCAGTACTTC; CDR3: CASSLAGTGGIYEQYF
J: TRBJ2-1; V: TRBV7-6; D: -; size: -; DNA: TGTGCCAGCAGCCCCCGACCCGGGGCAATCAATGAGCAGTTCTTC; CDR3: CASSPRPGAINEQFF
J: TRBJ1-3; V: TRBV5-1; D: TRBD1; size: -; DNA: TGCGCCAGCAGCTGGGACAGCTCTGGAAACACCATATATTTT; CDR3: CASSWDSSGNTIYF
J: TRBJ1-2; V: TRBV29-1; D: TRBD1; size: -; DNA: TGCAGCGGAGACAGGGGATCCTATGGCTACACCTTC; CDR3: CSGDRGSYGYTF
J: TRBJ2-3; V: TRBV28; D: TRBD1; size: -; DNA: TGTGCCAGCAGTTTCCAGGGGGAGACGACAGATACGCAGTATTTT; CDR3: CASSFQGETTDTQYF
J: TRBJ2-7; V: TRBV11-2; D: -; size: -; DNA: TGTGCCAGCAGCTCCGAGGGAGACGAGCAGTACTTC; CDR3: CASSSEGDEQYF
J: TRBJ2-2; V: TRBV6-1; D: -; size: -; DNA: TGTGCCAGCAGTGCGATAGGGGGCACCGGGGAGCTGTTTTTT; CDR3: CASSAIGGTGELFF
J: TRBJ2-7; V: TRBV14; D: -; size: once; DNA: TGTGCCAGCAGCCATCTTCCCCAGAGAGGCGAGCAGTACTTC; CDR3: CASSHLPQRGEQYF
J: TRBJ2-1; V: TRBV10-2; D: TRBD2; size: -; DNA: TGCGCCAGCACCGTAGCGGGTGCGAGGGGCAATGAGCAGTTCTTC; CDR3: CASTVAGARGNEQFF
J: TRBJ1-6; V: TRBV7-9; D: -; size: few; DNA: TGTGCCAGCAGCTTTGGGGGGGCCTCAGGTTCACCCCTCCACTTT; CDR3: CASSFGGASGSPLHF
J: TRBJ1-2; V: TRBV2; D: TRBD1; size: -; DNA: TGTGCCAGCAGGGTTGGGGATCCGCGTGGCAGGGGGAAGTGGGTCTACACCTTC; CDR3: CASRVGDPRGRGKWVYTF
J: TRBJ2-2; V: TRBV5-1; D: TRBD1; size: -; DNA: TGCGCCAGCAGCCCCGGGGACAGCACCGGGGAGCTGTTTTTT; CDR3: CASSPGDSTGELFF
J: TRBJ2-7; V: TRBV19; D: TRBD1; size: -; DNA: TGTGCCAGTAGGTCGACAGGGCAAGGTGGCGAGCAGTACTTC; CDR3: CASRSTGQGGEQYF
J: TRBJ2-5; V: TRBV7-9; D: -; size: -; DNA: TGTGCCAGCAGCTTTACAGGGAAACAAGAGACCCAGTACTTC; CDR3: CASSFTGKQETQYF
J: TRBJ1-6; V: TRBV5-4; D: TRBD1; size: few; DNA: TGTGCCAGCAGCTTGGTAGTACAGGGGCCTTCACCCCTCCACTTT; CDR3: CASSLVVQGPSPLHF
J: TRBJ1-5; V: TRBV6-5; D: -; size: few; DNA: TGTGCCAGCAGCCCCGACAGAGGGAGCAATCAGCCCCAGCATTTT; CDR3: CASSPDRGSNQPQHF
J: TRBJ1-3; V: TRBV7-9; D: -; size: -; DNA: TGTGCCAGCAGCTTTGCGGGCTCTGGAAACACCATATATTTT; CDR3: CASSFAGSGNTIYF
J: TRBJ1-1; V: TRBV11-2; D: TRBD1; size: -; DNA: TGTGCCAGCAGCTTATTCGTCGGCTACAGGGGCACTGAAGCTTTCTTT; CDR3: CASSLFVGYRGTEAFF
J: TRBJ1-1; V: TRBV29-1; D: -; size: -; DNA: TGCAGCGTTGTCAACAGCCTCACTGAAGCTTTCTTT; CDR3: CSVVNSLTEAFF
J: TRBJ1-1; V: TRBV7-9; D: -; size: -; DNA: TGTGCCAGCAGCTCGAACACTGAAGCTTTCTTT; CDR3: CASSSNTEAFF
J: TRBJ1-2; V: TRBV5-1; D: -; size: once; DNA: TGCGCCAGCAGCCCCGACGGTGGCAGGGGCTACACCTTC; CDR3: CASSPDGGRGYTF
J: TRBJ2-5; V: TRBV7-2; D: -; size: -; DNA: TGTGCCAGCACCTCGGGGGCGACCCAGTACTTC; CDR3: CASTSGATQYF
J: TRBJ2-1; V: TRBV7-9; D: TRBD2; size: -; DNA: TGTGCCAGCAGCCCTGGGGCGGGAGTAAACAATGAGCAGTTCTTC; CDR3: CASSPGAGVNNEQFF
J: TRBJ1-2; V: TRBV6-1; D: -; size: -; DNA: TGTGCCAGCAGTGATAGGGGAGGGTATGGCTACACCTTC; CDR3: CASSDRGGYGYTF
J: TRBJ1-1; V: TRBV2; D: -; size: few; DNA: TGTGCCAGCAATAGCGAAGCTTTCTTT; CDR3: CASNSEAFF
J: TRBJ2-3; V: TRBV25-1; D: TRBD2; size: -; DNA: TGTGCCAGCAGGAGCCCTAGCGGGGGGGCTGGCGCAGATACGCAGTATTTT; CDR3: CASRSPSGGAGADTQYF
J: TRBJ1-4; V: TRBV5-4; D: -; size: -; DNA: TGTGCCAGCAGCTTGGACCTTGAGGGAGGGACGCGCGAAAAACTGTTTTTT; CDR3: CASSLDLEGGTREKLFF
J: TRBJ2-5; V: TRBV18; D: -; size: -; DNA: TGTGCCAGCTCACCACCCGTAATAGAGACCCAGTACTTC; CDR3: CASSPPVIETQYF